The entry that follows covers one TCR beta chain sequence. What it recognizes is unknown. This sample is drawn from a study of CD8+CD57+ T cells in acquired aplastic anemia. Study-level information: Isolated CD4+ and CD8+ cells, once sorted, yielded DNA averaging roughly 3.2 ug.

Patients included in sequencing had previously demonstrated CD8+CD57+ cell expansion by flow cytometry. The diagnosis in all patients was severe acquired aplastic anemia. Patient blood was sampled before any therapy had been received. Study-level findings and limits: Patients and controls had in common twenty-nine CD8+ CDR3 sequences.

For CDR3 and TCR beta VDJ profiling, genomic DNA was the template used. In TCRdb, the reads were re-called with MiXCR into one record per CDR3 protein. The sample includes approximately 470,000 distinct CDR3 sequences, around 32% of them seen just once. This clonotype was obtained from a human donor with aplastic anemia. The sample consisted of sorted CD4+, CD8+, or CD8+CD57+ T cells (not recorded which) from PBMCs.

The CDR3 here is CASSFVVSRQFF. The CDR3, as DNA: TGTGCCAGCAGTTTTGTGGTATCCCGGCAGTTCTTC. The chain links TRBV28 to TRBJ2-1; D is undetermined. V was pared by 3 bases and J by 12 bases, with 12 bases between. CDR3 length: 12 residues. The germline gives CDR1 MDHEN, CDR2 SYDVKM.